This T cell receptor (beta chain) was documented in a study of cytomegalovirus exposure and HLA in healthy donors. CDR3 length equals 16 residues. The trim removed 3 bases at V and 5 bases at J, leaving 11 bases unmatched. From germline, CDR1 is MGHRA and CDR2 YSYEKL. The PCR employed 60 Vbeta primers together with 13 Jbeta primers. The method was immunoSEQ multiplex PCR; TCRdb's version includes in-frame clones alone and lacks a portion of them. The sample has 30,000 to 35,000 clones; 75% to 85% are singletons. The receptor was derived from a male donor in good health and CMV-seronegative. Sequenced input: PBMCs. The chain uses TRBV4-1 and TRBJ2-5; 8 bases are shared with TRBD1. The CDR3 region has the DNA TGCGCCAGCAGCCACCAAGGGAACAGGGGGTCGGAGACCCAGTACTTC. Its translation is CASSHQGNRGSETQYF.